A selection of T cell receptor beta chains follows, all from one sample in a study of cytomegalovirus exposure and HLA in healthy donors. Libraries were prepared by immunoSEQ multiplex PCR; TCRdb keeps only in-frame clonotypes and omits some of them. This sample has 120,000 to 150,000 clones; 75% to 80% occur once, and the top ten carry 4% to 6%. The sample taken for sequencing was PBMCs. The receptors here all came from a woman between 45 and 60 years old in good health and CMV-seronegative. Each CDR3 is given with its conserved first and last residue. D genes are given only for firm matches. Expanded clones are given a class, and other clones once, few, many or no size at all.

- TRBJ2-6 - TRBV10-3 CAIRQYPGANVLTF TGTGCCATCAGACAGTACCCTGGGGCCAACGTCCTGACTTTC
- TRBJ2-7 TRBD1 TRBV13 CASSLDGQGQLYEQYF TGTGCCAGCAGCCTAGATGGTCAGGGACAGCTCTACGAGCAGTACTTC
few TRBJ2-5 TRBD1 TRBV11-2 CASSPHPTGEGEQYF TGTGCCAGCAGCCCCCACCCAACAGGGGAAGGTGAGCAGTACTTC
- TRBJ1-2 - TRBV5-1 CASSLVGQDYGYTF TGCGCCAGCAGCTTGGTTGGGCAGGACTATGGCTACACCTTC
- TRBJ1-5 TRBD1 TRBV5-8 CASSRQGARGHF TGTGCCAGCAGCCGGCAGGGGGCAAGGGGGCATTTT
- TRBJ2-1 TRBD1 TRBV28 CASSSGGGEQFF TGTGCCAGCAGTTCAGGGGGTGGTGAGCAGTTCTTC
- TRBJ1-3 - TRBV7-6 CASSFRSGNTIYF TGTGCCAGCAGCTTTCGGTCAGGAAACACCATATATTTT
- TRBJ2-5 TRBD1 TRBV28 CASSRLPTGEETQYF TGTGCCAGCAGCCGTCTCCCGACAGGGGAGGAGACCCAGTACTTC
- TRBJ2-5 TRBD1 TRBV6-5 CASSPDRGEVQYF TGTGCCAGCAGTCCGGACAGGGGAGAGGTGCAGTACTTC
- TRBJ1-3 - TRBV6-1 CASSEPRGGNTIYF TGTGCCAGCAGTGAACCCCGAGGAGGAAACACCATATATTTT
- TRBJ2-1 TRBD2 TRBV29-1 CSVASRLAGNEQFF TGCAGCGTTGCAAGCCGACTAGCGGGCAATGAGCAGTTCTTC
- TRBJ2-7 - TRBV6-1 CASSERTDLYEQYF TGTGCCAGCAGTGAAAGGACAGATCTCTACGAGCAGTACTTC
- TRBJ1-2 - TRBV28 CASSLTGWGYTF TGTGCCAGCAGTTTAACAGGGTGGGGCTACACCTTC
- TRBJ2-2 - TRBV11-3 CASSLGRPNTGELFF TGTGCCAGCAGCTTGGGCAGGCCGAACACCGGGGAGCTGTTTTTT
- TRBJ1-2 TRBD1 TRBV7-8 CASSLDGQAYGYTF TGTGCCAGCAGCTTAGACGGACAGGCGTATGGCTACACCTTC
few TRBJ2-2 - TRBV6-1 CASTEIAGGMNTGELFF TGTGCCAGCACTGAGATAGCCGGGGGAATGAACACCGGGGAGCTGTTTTTT
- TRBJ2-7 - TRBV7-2 CASSWTTQVEQYF TGTGCCAGCAGCTGGACTACCCAGGTCGAGCAGTACTTC
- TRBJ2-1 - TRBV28 CASSLLRDRYNEQFF TGTGCCAGCAGTTTGTTACGGGATCGGTACAATGAGCAGTTCTTC
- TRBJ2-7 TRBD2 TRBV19 CASSSSGGHSYEQYF TGTGCCAGTAGTAGCAGCGGGGGGCACTCCTACGAGCAGTACTTC
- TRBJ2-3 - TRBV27 CASSLRTRRDTQYF TGTGCCAGCAGTTTGAGGACCCGGAGGGATACGCAGTATTTT
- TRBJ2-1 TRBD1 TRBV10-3 CAMQPGTGIYNEQFF TGTGCCATGCAGCCCGGGACAGGGATCTACAATGAGCAGTTCTTC
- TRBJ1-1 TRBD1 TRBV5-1 CASSLRQGSEAFF TGCGCCAGCAGCCTACGACAGGGGTCTGAAGCTTTCTTT
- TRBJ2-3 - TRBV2 CASSTRQTDTQYF TGTGCCAGCAGCACGCGACAGACAGATACGCAGTATTTT
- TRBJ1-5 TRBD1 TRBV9 CASSRIGIGDRENRNPNQPQHF TGTGCCAGCAGTCGTATTGGAATAGGAGACAGGGAAAACAGAAACCCAAATCAGCCCCAGCATTTT